The 20 T cell receptor beta chains given below trace back to one sample, sequenced in a study of yellow fever vaccine responses in identical twins (dated 2018 in TCRdb). Libraries were made using RT-PCR. Sequencing relied on an Illumina HiSeq 2500. TCRdb cleaned the public reads at Q25 with fastp, built clones with MiXCR and kept in-frame beta chains. Each record represents a unique CDR3 protein, reported with the most common genes and DNA among its rows. This sample has 15,000 or so distinct CDR3 sequences in its table, and around 85% of those were observed once. The ten largest clones represent 0.55% to 0.75% of the sample. The sample in question was T cells from blood (PBMCs), unsorted or a sorted subset (not recorded which), obtained before or after yellow fever vaccination (not recorded which). These receptors all come from a woman under 30 who received the yellow fever vaccine. Donor details come from another sample of the same person, matched by shared clones.

The genes are TRBV18 and TRBJ1-1; no reliable D call. With 0 bases removed from V and 4 bases from J, the gap between germline ends came to 9 bases. Per the germline V gene, CDR1 is KGHSH and CDR2 is LQKENI. The CDR3 is 14 residues long. CDR3 protein: CASSPPTRGTEAFF. CDR3 nucleotide sequence: TGTGCCAGCTCACCACCCACAAGAGGCACTGAAGCTTTCTTT.

The V and J genes are TRBV11-3 and TRBJ2-1; D not certain. Per the germline V gene, CDR1 is SGHNT and CDR2 is YENEEA. V lost 1 base, J lost 4 bases, and 8 bases lay in between. This CDR3 has 14 residues. The CDR3 DNA is TGTGCCAGCAGCTTAGTTCCAACTTACAATGAGCAGTTCTTC. Residues: CASSLVPTYNEQFF.

The J gene is TRBJ1-5, the V gene TRBV10-3; D is unresolved. The CDR3 has 14 amino acids. Germline CDR1 ENHRY, CDR2 SYGVKD. V lost 6 bases and J lost 0, with 9 bases in between. Here the CDR3 reads CAIRGSNSNQPQHF. For the CDR3, the DNA is TGTGCCATCAGAGGATCTAATAGCAATCAGCCCCAGCATTTT.

This clonotype appeared a few times. The rearrangement links TRBV5-5 to TRBJ2-3, with 9 bases that match TRBD2. The CDR3 extends over 15 amino acids. V was clipped by 4 bases and J by 2 bases; unmatched bases: 5. The germline gives CDR1 SGHKS, CDR2 YYEKEE (reference sequence). CDR3 bases: TGTGCCAGCAGCCCCGGACTAGCGCTCACAGATACGCAGTATTTT. This sequence encodes CASSPGLALTDTQYF.

This chain joins TRBV5-1 and TRBJ2-3, with 7 bases that match TRBD1. Germline loops: CDR1 SGHRS, CDR2 YFSETQ. Trimming took 4 bases from V and 0 from J; bases not matched to a gene: 8. CDR3 length equals 16 residues. CDR3 amino acids: CASSGTGTASTDTQYF. The CDR3 DNA sequence: TGCGCCAGCAGCGGAACCGGGACAGCAAGCACAGATACGCAGTATTTT.

This clonotype appeared a few times. The chain joins TRBV20-1 to TRBJ1-4; 8 bases are shared with TRBD1. Looked up from germline, CDR1 is DFQATT and CDR2 is SNEGSKA (reference sequence). Trimming took 5 bases from V and 8 from J; bases not matched to a gene: 4. This CDR3 is 12 amino acids long. Here the CDR3 DNA reads TGCAGTGCTGGACAGGGTGCGGAAAAACTGTTTTTT. Protein product: CSAGQGAEKLFF.

This chain links TRBV12-3 or TRBV12-4 with TRBJ1-1; D unresolved. The V and J ends lost 3 bases and 6 bases respectively, with 5 bases between them. The CDR3 is 11 residues long. The CDR3 nucleotides are TGTGCCAGCAGTTTGAAGTCTGAAGCTTTCTTT. The encoded protein is CASSLKSEAFF.

The chain is built from TRBV6-2 or TRBV6-3 and TRBJ2-7, with a tentative D call TRBD2 (5 bases). Trimming removed 0 bases from V and 0 bases from J, with 21 bases in between. The CDR3 totals 19 residues. CDR1 and CDR2 (germline): MNHEY, SVGEGT. In nucleotides, the CDR3 is TGTGCCAGCAGTTACTCCACGTTAGGGATACGGACTCACTCCTACGAGCAGTACTTC. This sequence encodes CASSYSTLGIRTHSYEQYF.

The rearrangement links TRBV20-1 to TRBJ1-2, with a tentative D call TRBD1 (5 bases). Between the trimmed V and J ends, which lost 6 bases and 3 bases, there was a span of 14 bases. Germline-derived CDR1 and CDR2 are DFQATT and SNEGSKA (reference sequence). The CDR3 totals 13 residues. DNA for the CDR3: TGCAGTGCCTACCTAACAGGATACTATGGCTACACCTTC. This encodes CSAYLTGYYGYTF.

CDR3 in amino acids: CASSPLGSGGTQYF. As DNA, the CDR3 is TGTGCCAGCAGCCCTTTGGGATCAGGGGGGACCCAGTACTTC. This chain uses TRBV7-9 with TRBJ2-5; 7 nucleotides agree with TRBD1. Trimming at V came to 5 bases and at J to 7 bases, leaving 10 bases not matched to a gene. This CDR3 has 14 amino acids. Germline CDR1 and CDR2: SEHNR and FQNEAQ (reference sequence).

The rearrangement joins TRBV5-1 to TRBJ2-3; D tentatively reads TRBD1 or TRBD2 (6 bases each). This CDR3 spans 15 amino acids. The ends were cut back, 2 bases at V and 2 bases at J, with 12 bases in the middle. In germline, CDR1 is SGHRS, CDR2 YFSETQ. Here the CDR3 DNA reads TGCGCCAGCAGCTTCGGGGGCCTTCTCACAGATACGCAGTATTTT. Its protein product is CASSFGGLLTDTQYF.

The chain is built from TRBV3-1 and TRBJ2-1; 8 positions agree with TRBD2. The CDR3 loop spans 13 amino acids. The germline V gene has CDR1 LGHDT and CDR2 YNNKEL (reference sequence). J lost 11 bases, V lost 4 bases, and 7 bases had no gene match. The CDR3 DNA is TGTGCCAGCAGCCCCGGGACTAGGATCCAGCAGTTCTTC. Residues: CASSPGTRIQQFF.

This rearrangement joins TRBV28 to TRBJ2-3; 9 bases match TRBD2. The CDR3 loop spans 15 amino acids. The germline gives CDR1 MDHEN, CDR2 SYDVKM. With V trimmed by 5 bases and J by 3 bases, 6 bases remained unmatched. The CDR3 reads CASSAGGPLTDTQYF. The CDR3 coding sequence is TGTGCCAGCAGTGCGGGGGGGCCTTTGACAGATACGCAGTATTTT.

The chain couples TRBV20-1 to TRBJ2-3; 9 positions agree with TRBD1. CDR3 length: 14 amino acids. The germline CDR1 and CDR2 sequences are DFQATT and SNEGSKA (reference sequence). With V trimmed by 2 bases and J by 3 bases, 3 bases remained unmatched. CDR3 region: CSARTGTGTDTQYF. The CDR3 region has the DNA TGCAGTGCTAGAACCGGGACAGGGACAGATACGCAGTATTTT.

The rearrangement uses TRBV3-1 and TRBJ2-1; possibly TRBD2 for D (5 bases). Germline V gene lookup returns CDR1 LGHDT and CDR2 YNNKEL (reference sequence). This CDR3 spans 11 amino acids. The V end was cut by 1 base, the J end by 13 bases, with 8 bases between. CDR3 protein: CASSQAGTQFF. CDR3 coding DNA: TGTGCCAGCAGCCAAGCGGGAACCCAGTTCTTC.

This chain joins TRBV18 and TRBJ2-7; 7 bases are shared with TRBD1. The CDR3 has 16 amino acids. Germline assignment: CDR1 KGHSH and CDR2 LQKENI. The ends lost 0 bases at V and 0 bases at J; junction bases unmatched: 5. Here the CDR3 reads CASSPPQTGNSYEQYF. The CDR3 DNA follows: TGTGCCAGCTCACCACCCCAGACAGGGAACTCCTACGAGCAGTACTTC.

The chain combines TRBV6-1 with TRBJ2-1; TRBD2 agrees at 7 bases. CDR1 is MNHNS and CDR2 is SASEGT in the germline V gene. The V and J ends lost 4 bases and 4 bases, in that order; junction bases with no gene match: 4. This CDR3 spans 14 amino acids. The CDR3 loop is CASSAAGSYNEQFF. The CDR3 DNA reads TGTGCCAGCAGTGCAGCGGGAAGTTACAATGAGCAGTTCTTC.

The gene calls are TRBV19 and TRBJ2-4, with TRBD1 matching 7 bases. Unmatched junction bases numbered 4, after V lost 6 bases and J lost 2 bases. The CDR3 loop spans 14 amino acids. The germline gives CDR1 LNHDA, CDR2 SQIVND (reference sequence). The CDR3 DNA reads as TGTGCCAGTAGCCCACAGGGGACCAAAAACATTCAGTACTTC. Its protein is CASSPQGTKNIQYF.

This clonotype came up a few times. The chain employs TRBV19 and TRBJ2-1, with D perhaps TRBD2 (6 bases). Trimming left V 5 bases short and J 1 base short, with 12 bases between. The CDR3 spans 15 residues. Germline V gene sequence: CDR1 LNHDA, CDR2 SQIVND (reference sequence). The CDR3 sequence: CASSLVLASYNEQFF. The CDR3 DNA follows: TGTGCCAGTAGTCTAGTACTAGCATCCTACAATGAGCAGTTCTTC. Complete variable domain (other parts from reference TRBV19 and TRBJ2-1): DGGITQSPKYLFRKEGQNVTLSCEQNLNHDAMYWYRQDPGQGLRLIYYSQIVNDFQKGDIAEGYSVSREKKESFPLTVTSAQKNPTAFYLCASSLVLASYNEQFFGPGTRLTVL.

The chain links TRBV18 to TRBJ2-1; 9 positions agree with TRBD1. The CDR3 runs 15 residues. Germline lookup yields CDR1 KGHSH and CDR2 LQKENI. The trim removed 3 bases at V and 7 bases at J, leaving 7 bases unmatched. This CDR3 reads CASSPAGQGQNEQFF. In DNA form, the CDR3 reads TGTGCCAGCTCACCGGCGGGACAGGGTCAAAATGAGCAGTTCTTC.